The 6 T cell receptor beta chains below all came from one sample that was sequenced in a study of blood T cell repertoires in COVID-19. Libraries were prepared by immunoSEQ multiplex PCR; TCRdb keeps only in-frame clonotypes and omits some of them. The table shows roughly 160,000 clones, with around 90% occurring only once. Sample: peripheral blood. These receptors were obtained from a man aged 55 to 69 with acute or convalescent COVID-19.

V is TRBV6-6 and J is TRBJ2-2; TRBD2 matches 9 bases. Germline V gene lookup returns CDR1 MNHNY and CDR2 SVGAGI (reference sequence). The J segment lost 5 bases and the V segment lost 2 bases, leaving 3 bases of the junction unmatched. CDR3 length: 15 residues. CDR3 residues: CASSYAGGPTGELFF. The CDR3 bases are TGTGCCAGCAGTTACGCGGGAGGGCCTACCGGGGAGCTGTTTTTT.

The chain combines TRBV6-2 or TRBV6-3 with TRBJ1-1; TRBD1 aligns across 10 bases. The CDR3 covers 15 residues. Germline V lookup: CDR1 MNHEY, CDR2 SVGEGT. J gave up 4 bases and V 6 bases, and 8 bases lay outside the gene matches. The CDR3 coding sequence is TGTGCCAGCAGCCCGAGACAGGGGGCGGTCACTGAAGCTTTCTTT. Translation: CASSPRQGAVTEAFF.

The rearrangement links TRBV10-3 to TRBJ2-7; a weak D match, TRBD1 (6 bases). The CDR3 is 14 residues long. V was clipped by 2 bases and J by 5 bases, with 13 bases between them. Germline V CDR1 and CDR2: ENHRY, SYGVKD. The CDR3 loop is CAISEGTTLDEQYF. In DNA, the CDR3 is TGTGCCATCAGTGAGGGGACAACCCTCGACGAGCAGTACTTC.

The chain is built from TRBV4-3 and TRBJ1-2; 7 bases line up with TRBD1. Germline values: CDR1 LGHNA, CDR2 YSLEER. Unmatched junction bases numbered 5, after V lost 3 bases and J lost 1 base. CDR3 length: 15 residues. This chain's CDR3 is CASSHRQGSNYGYTF. For the CDR3, the DNA is TGCGCCAGCAGCCATCGACAGGGAAGTAACTATGGCTACACCTTC.

This chain joins TRBV9 and TRBJ1-2; the D gene is possibly TRBD1 (5 bases). Trimming removed 0 bases from V and 4 bases from J, with 13 bases in between. The CDR3 is 15 residues long. Looked up from germline, CDR1 is SGDLS and CDR2 is YYNGEE. This CDR3 is CASSVVERGGYGYTF. Written as DNA, the CDR3 is TGTGCCAGCAGCGTAGTAGAGAGGGGAGGCTATGGCTACACCTTC. The full variable domain, completed using reference TRBV9 and TRBJ1-2, is DSGVTQTPKHLITATGQRVTLRCSPRSGDLSVYWYQQSLDQGLQFLIQYYNGEERAKGNILERFSAQQFPDLHSELNLSSLELGDSALYFCASSVVERGGYGYTFGSGTRLTVV.

The rearrangement joins TRBV2 to TRBJ1-5, with TRBD1 matching 10 bases. The CDR3 totals 15 residues. The V gene end was trimmed by 7 bases and the J gene end by 1 base; junction bases not matched to a gene: 4. In germline, CDR1 is SNHLY, CDR2 FYNNEI. The CDR3 reads CASTLDRGSNQPQHF. CDR3 DNA sequence: TGTGCCAGCACCCTGGACAGGGGGAGCAATCAGCCCCAGCATTTT.